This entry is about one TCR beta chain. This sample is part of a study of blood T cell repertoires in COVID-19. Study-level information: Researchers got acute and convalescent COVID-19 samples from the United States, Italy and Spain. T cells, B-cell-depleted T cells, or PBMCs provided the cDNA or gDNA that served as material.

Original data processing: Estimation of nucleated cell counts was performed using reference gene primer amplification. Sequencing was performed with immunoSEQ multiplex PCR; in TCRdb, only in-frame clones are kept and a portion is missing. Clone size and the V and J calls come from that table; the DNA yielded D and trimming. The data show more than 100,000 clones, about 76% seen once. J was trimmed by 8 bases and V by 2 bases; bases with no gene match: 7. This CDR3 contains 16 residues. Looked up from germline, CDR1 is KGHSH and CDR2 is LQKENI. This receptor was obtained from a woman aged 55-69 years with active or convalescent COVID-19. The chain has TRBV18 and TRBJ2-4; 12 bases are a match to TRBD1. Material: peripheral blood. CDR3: CASSPIRGQGADIQYF. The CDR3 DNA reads TGTGCCAGCTCACCAATTAGGGGACAGGGGGCGGACATTCAGTACTTC.